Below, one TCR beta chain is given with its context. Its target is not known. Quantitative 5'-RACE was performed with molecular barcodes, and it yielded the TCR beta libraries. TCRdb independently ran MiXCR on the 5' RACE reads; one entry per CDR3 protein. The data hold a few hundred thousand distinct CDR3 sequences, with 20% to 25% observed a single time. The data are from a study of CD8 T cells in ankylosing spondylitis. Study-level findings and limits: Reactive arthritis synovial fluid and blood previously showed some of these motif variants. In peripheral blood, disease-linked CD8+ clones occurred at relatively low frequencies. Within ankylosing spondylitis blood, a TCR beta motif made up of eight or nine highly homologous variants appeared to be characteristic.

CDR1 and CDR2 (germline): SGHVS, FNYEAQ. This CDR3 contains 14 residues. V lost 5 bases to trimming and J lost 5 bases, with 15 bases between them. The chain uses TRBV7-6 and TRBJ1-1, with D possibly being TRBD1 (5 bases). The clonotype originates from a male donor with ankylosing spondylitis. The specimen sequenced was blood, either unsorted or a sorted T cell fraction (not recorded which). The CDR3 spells CASSPAGGGTEAFF. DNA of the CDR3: TGTGCCAGCAGCCCCGCCGGGGGAGGGACTGAAGCTTTCTTT.